Below are 22 T cell receptor beta chains sequenced from a single sample in a study of T cell repertoires in cytomegalovirus infection. Their target antigens are unknown. TCRdb reprocessed the reads with MiXCR, giving one entry per CDR3 protein. The sample carries a few hundred thousand distinct CDR3 sequences, approximately 46% recorded once. The sequencing used cultured PBMCs, collected from culture after CMV antigen stimulation. These receptors came from a human donor in good health (CMV status not recorded). Some clones in this sample may be carry-over from other donors' samples.

The chain recombines TRBV7-9 with TRBJ2-1; 9 bases are shared with TRBD1. Germline CDR1 and CDR2: SEHNR and FQNEAQ (reference sequence). The junction had 8 bases not matched to a gene; V was cut back by 5 bases and J by 3 bases. The CDR3 is 16 amino acids. CDR3 nucleotide sequence: TGTGCCAGCAGCCAAGGGACAGGGCGGTTCTACAATGAGCAGTTCTTC. Residues: CASSQGTGRFYNEQFF.

V usage is TRBV2 and J usage is TRBJ2-5; D is undetermined. Trimming left V 3 bases short and J 5 bases short, with 10 bases between. Germline lookup yields CDR1 SNHLY and CDR2 FYNNEI. This CDR3 is 13 amino acids long. The DNA for the CDR3 is TGTGCCAGCAGTGAGTCGTCTCCCGAGACCCAGTACTTC. Translating it yields CASSESSPETQYF.

This sequence joins TRBV12-3 or TRBV12-4 and TRBJ2-2; 7 bases align to TRBD2. V was clipped by 7 bases and J by 4 bases; unmatched bases: 9. The CDR3 has 15 amino acids. The CDR3 is CASTLGGGVTGELFF. The CDR3 DNA reads as TGTGCCAGCACCCTCGGTGGGGGGGTCACCGGGGAGCTGTTTTTT.

This clonotype was counted between two and nine times. The chain uses TRBV10-1 and TRBJ1-4, with 9 bases aligning to TRBD1. Germline-derived CDR1 and CDR2 are WNHNN and SYGVQD (reference sequence). The CDR3 runs 14 residues. V shed 5 bases, J shed 10 bases, and the junction held 8 bases outside the gene matches. CDR3 region: CASSWDRVDGKLFF. The DNA of the CDR3 is TGCGCCAGCAGTTGGGACAGGGTGGATGGAAAACTGTTTTTT.

The chain carries TRBV15 and TRBJ2-1; possibly TRBD1 for D (5 bases). V was pared by 5 bases and J by 0 bases, with 14 bases between. This CDR3 contains 16 residues. Germline CDR1 and CDR2: LNHNV and YYDKDF (reference sequence). Here the CDR3 DNA reads TGTGCCACCAGCGACCTGGGGCCAAGCTCCTACAATGAGCAGTTCTTC. The encoded protein is CATSDLGPSSYNEQFF.

This clonotype was seen only once. A much larger clonotype is one base distant, so this may be a read error. V is TRBV7-8 and J is TRBJ2-3; a possible D gene is TRBD2 (6 bases). From germline, CDR1 is SGHVS and CDR2 FQNEAQ. The CDR3 runs to 14 residues. The V gene lost 4 bases and the J gene lost 5 bases, with 13 bases spanning the gap. The CDR3 DNA sequence: TGTGCCAGCAGCTCGGAGGGCCGCGGAGATACGCAGTATTTT. This translates into CASSSEGRGDTQYF.

This clonotype was recorded at least ten times. CDR3 bases: TGTGCCAGCAGCTTCTACTCAGGCTACGAGCAGTACTTC. This encodes CASSFYSGYEQYF. The chain joins TRBV7-2 to TRBJ2-7; D unresolved. Germline assignment: CDR1 SGHTA and CDR2 FQGNSA. The CDR3 loop spans 13 amino acids. Trimming left V 3 bases short and J 3 bases short, with 9 bases between.

Only a few counts were recorded for this clonotype. V and J are TRBV6-5 and TRBJ2-2, with 7 bases matching TRBD2. The CDR3 has 14 amino acids. The junction had 2 bases not matched to a gene; V was cut back by 0 bases and J by 7 bases. Germline V gene sequence: CDR1 MNHEY, CDR2 SVGAGI. CDR3: CASSYSRTSGELFF. In DNA, the CDR3 is TGTGCCAGCAGTTACTCAAGGACTAGCGGGGAGCTGTTTTTT.

This chain uses TRBV19 with TRBJ2-7; D may match TRBD1 or TRBD2 (5 bases each). CDR1 and CDR2 from the germline V gene are LNHDA and SQIVND (reference sequence). The CDR3 consists of 13 residues. Trimming removed 4 bases at V and 5 bases at J, with 12 bases between. Here the CDR3 DNA reads TGTGCCAGTAGTACCAGGGCTAGCCACGAGCAGTACTTC. This codes for CASSTRASHEQYF.

This clonotype has only a few counts. The genes are TRBV7-8 and TRBJ2-1; D remains unclear. Germline loops: CDR1 SGHVS, CDR2 FQNEAQ. CDR3 size: 15 residues. Trimming stripped 1 base from V and 2 bases from J, with 9 bases between. The DNA for the CDR3 is TGTGCCAGCAGCTTAGGGAGCGAGACCTACAATGAGCAGTTCTTC. It codes for CASSLGSETYNEQFF.

Here the CDR3 DNA reads TGTGCCAGCAGCCGCTGGCCGGGTAATGAGCAGTTCTTC. Translation gives CASSRWPGNEQFF. The chain employs TRBV7-6 and TRBJ2-1, with D uncertain. This CDR3 comprises 13 residues. Germline V gene data show CDR1 as SGHVS and CDR2 as FNYEAQ. Trimming pared 5 bases from V and 7 bases from J, leaving 12 bases between.

This clonotype has more than one count but fewer than ten. J is TRBJ2-2 and V is TRBV12-3 or TRBV12-4, with TRBD2 matching 8 bases. The CDR3 consists of 15 residues. The V and J ends lost 3 bases and 6 bases, in that order; junction bases with no gene match: 6. CDR3 DNA: TGTGCCAGCAGTTTTCGGGGGGGCCTCGCCGGGGAGCTGTTTTTT. Translated, it gives CASSFRGGLAGELFF.

Details on this clonotype: A much larger clonotype is one base distant, so this may be a read error. The gene calls are TRBV7-9 and TRBJ2-7; 12 bases line up with TRBD1. The CDR3 is 15 amino acids. Germline V gives CDR1 SEHNR, CDR2 FQNEAQ (reference sequence). The junction had 4 bases not matched to a gene; V was cut back by 5 bases and J by 2 bases. The CDR3 here is CASSLGTGGAYEQYF. In DNA form, the CDR3 reads TGTGCCAGCAGCCTCGGGACAGGGGGCGCCTACGAGCAGTACTTC.

This clonotype was seen a single time. The rearrangement joins TRBV29-1 to TRBJ2-7; D tentatively fits TRBD1 or TRBD2 (5 bases each). CDR1 is SQVTM, CDR2 ANQGSEA, per germline. Trimming pared 3 bases from V and 4 bases from J, leaving 22 bases between. The CDR3 extends over 16 amino acids. The CDR3 protein is CSVEWAGDRPGYEQYF. CDR3 bases: TGCAGCGTTGAGTGGGCCGGGGACCGGCCTGGATACGAGCAGTACTTC.

The rearrangement joins TRBV6-2 or TRBV6-3 to TRBJ2-7, with TRBD2 matching over 14 bases. Germline CDR1 is MNHEY and CDR2 is SVGEGT. The length of the CDR3 is 15 residues. After removal of 6 bases from V and 7 bases from J, the junction contained 8 bases not matched to a gene. This CDR3 is CASRPGLAGVREQYF. The CDR3, as DNA: TGTGCCAGCAGACCGGGACTAGCGGGAGTTAGGGAGCAGTACTTC.

There are a few counts of this clonotype. J is TRBJ2-1 and V is TRBV7-2, with no clear D. The length of the CDR3 is 17 residues. Germline CDR1 is SGHTA and CDR2 is FQGNSA. With 1 base removed from V and 5 bases from J, the gap between germline ends came to 18 bases. This chain's CDR3 is CASSLGLQTDLNNEQFF. CDR3 nucleotide sequence: TGTGCCAGCAGCTTAGGACTGCAAACAGATCTAAACAATGAGCAGTTCTTC.

The chain combines TRBV19 with TRBJ2-1; 9 nucleotides align to TRBD1. With V trimmed by 6 bases and J by 6 bases, 18 bases remained unmatched. This CDR3 spans 18 amino acids. Germline CDR1 reads LNHDA; CDR2 reads SQIVND (reference sequence). The CDR3 spells CASSHRGQGIKRGNEQFF. The CDR3 region has the DNA TGTGCCAGTAGCCACCGGGGACAGGGAATTAAAAGGGGCAATGAGCAGTTCTTC.

V gene TRBV7-1 combines with J gene TRBJ2-7; D ambiguous. TRBV7-1 is an ORF, with its function uncertain. The CDR3 length is 15 residues. Trimming pared 5 bases from V and 1 base from J, leaving 15 bases between. The CDR3 protein is CASSLVIPGSYEQYF. The CDR3 DNA sequence: TGTGCCAGCAGCCTGGTCATCCCCGGGTCCTACGAGCAGTACTTC.

The chain employs TRBV7-6 and TRBJ2-2; D remains unclear. Trimming stripped 7 bases from V and 0 bases from J, with 15 bases between. Germline V gene sequence: CDR1 SGHVS, CDR2 FNYEAQ. The CDR3 consists of 16 residues. CDR3 amino acids: CASTYVGRTNTGELFF. The CDR3 bases are TGTGCCAGCACCTACGTGGGCAGGACGAACACCGGGGAGCTGTTTTTT.

V usage is TRBV12-3 or TRBV12-4 and J usage is TRBJ1-1; TRBD1 aligns across 7 bases. This CDR3 spans 13 amino acids. Germline trimming cut 3 bases from V and 10 bases from J; bases unmatched to any gene: 8. The CDR3 bases are TGTGCCAGCAGTTTCCAAGGGGGCTGGGGAGCTTTCTTT. It specifies CASSFQGGWGAFF.

The V call is TRBV6-6, the J call TRBJ2-1; the D gene is possibly TRBD2 (5 bases). Germline loops: CDR1 MNHNY, CDR2 SVGAGI (reference sequence). V lost 5 bases and J 4 bases, leaving 15 bases between the germline ends. The CDR3 is 15 residues long. CDR3 amino acids: CASSPLTGLYNEQFF. The CDR3 DNA sequence: TGTGCCAGCAGTCCGCTAACTGGACTGTACAATGAGCAGTTCTTC.

The chain joins TRBV6-5 to TRBJ1-1; D is unresolved. Germline CDR1 and CDR2: MNHEY and SVGAGI. Between the trimmed V and J ends, which lost 5 bases and 2 bases, there was a span of 12 bases. The CDR3 loop spans 14 amino acids. The DNA of the CDR3 is TGTGCCAGCAGTCCGTCACCGAGCAACACTGAAGCTTTCTTT. This translates into CASSPSPSNTEAFF.